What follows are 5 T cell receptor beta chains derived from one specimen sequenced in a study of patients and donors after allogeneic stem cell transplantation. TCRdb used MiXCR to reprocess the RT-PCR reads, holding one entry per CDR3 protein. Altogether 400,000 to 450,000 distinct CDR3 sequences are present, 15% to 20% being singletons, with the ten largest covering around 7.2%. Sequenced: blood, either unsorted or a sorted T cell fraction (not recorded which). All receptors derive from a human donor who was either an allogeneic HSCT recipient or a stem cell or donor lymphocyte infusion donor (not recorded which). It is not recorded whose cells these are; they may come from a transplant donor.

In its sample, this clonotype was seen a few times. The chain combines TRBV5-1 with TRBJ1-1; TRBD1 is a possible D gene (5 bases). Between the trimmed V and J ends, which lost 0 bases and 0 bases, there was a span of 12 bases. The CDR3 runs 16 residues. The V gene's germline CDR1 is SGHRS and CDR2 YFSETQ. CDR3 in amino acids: CASSLVRRGMNTEAFF. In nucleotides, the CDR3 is TGCGCCAGCAGCTTGGTGCGAAGGGGCATGAACACTGAAGCTTTCTTT. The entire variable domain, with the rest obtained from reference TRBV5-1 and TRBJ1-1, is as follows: KAGVTQTPRYLIKTRGQQVTLSCSPISGHRSVSWYQQTPGQGLQFLFEYFSETQRNKGNFPGRFSGRQFSNSRSEMNVSTLELGDSALYLCASSLVRRGMNTEAFFGQGTRLTVV.

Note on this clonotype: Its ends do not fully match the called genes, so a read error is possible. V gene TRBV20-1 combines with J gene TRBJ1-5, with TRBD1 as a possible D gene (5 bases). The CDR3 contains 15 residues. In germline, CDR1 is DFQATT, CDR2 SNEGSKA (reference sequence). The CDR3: CSARGDSLGNQPQHF. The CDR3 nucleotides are TGCAGTGCCAGAGGTGACAGCCTTGGAAATCAGCCCCAGCATTTT.

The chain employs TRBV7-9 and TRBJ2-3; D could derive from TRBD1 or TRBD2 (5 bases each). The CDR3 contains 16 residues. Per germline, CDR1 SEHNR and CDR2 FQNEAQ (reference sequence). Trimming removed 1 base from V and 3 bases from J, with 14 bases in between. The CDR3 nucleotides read TGTGCCAGCAGCTTAGAGGGGCTAGGAGGTACAGATACGCAGTATTTT. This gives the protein CASSLEGLGGTDTQYF.

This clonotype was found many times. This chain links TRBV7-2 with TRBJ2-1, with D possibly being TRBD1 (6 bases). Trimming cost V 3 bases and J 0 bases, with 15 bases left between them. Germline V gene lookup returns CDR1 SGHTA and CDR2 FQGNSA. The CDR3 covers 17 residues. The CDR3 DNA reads TGTGCCAGCAGCTTTCCCCTGAGGGGGAGCTCCTACAATGAGCAGTTCTTC. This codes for CASSFPLRGSSYNEQFF. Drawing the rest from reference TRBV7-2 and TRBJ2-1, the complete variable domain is GAGVSQSPSNKVTEKGKDVELRCDPISGHTALYWYRQSLGQGLEFLIYFQGNSAPDKSGLPSDRFSAERTGGSVSTLTIQRTQQEDSAVYLCASSFPLRGSSYNEQFFGPGTRLTVL.

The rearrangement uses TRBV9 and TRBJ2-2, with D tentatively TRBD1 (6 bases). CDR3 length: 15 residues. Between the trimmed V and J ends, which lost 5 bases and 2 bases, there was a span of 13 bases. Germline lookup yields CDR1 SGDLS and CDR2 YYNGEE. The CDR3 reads CASRAGTINTGELFF. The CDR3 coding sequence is TGTGCCAGCAGAGCCGGGACAATAAACACCGGGGAGCTGTTTTTT.